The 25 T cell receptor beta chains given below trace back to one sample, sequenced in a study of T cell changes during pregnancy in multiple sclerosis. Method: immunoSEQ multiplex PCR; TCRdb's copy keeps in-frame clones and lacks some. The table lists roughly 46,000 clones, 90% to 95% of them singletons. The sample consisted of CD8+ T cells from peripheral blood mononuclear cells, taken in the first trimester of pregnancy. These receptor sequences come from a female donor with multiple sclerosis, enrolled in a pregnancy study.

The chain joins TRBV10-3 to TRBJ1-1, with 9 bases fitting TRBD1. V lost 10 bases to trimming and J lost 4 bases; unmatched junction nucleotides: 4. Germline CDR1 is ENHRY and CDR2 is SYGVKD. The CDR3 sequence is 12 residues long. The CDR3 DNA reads TGTGCCACAGGGGACAGGGTCACTGAAGCTTTCTTT. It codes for CATGDRVTEAFF.

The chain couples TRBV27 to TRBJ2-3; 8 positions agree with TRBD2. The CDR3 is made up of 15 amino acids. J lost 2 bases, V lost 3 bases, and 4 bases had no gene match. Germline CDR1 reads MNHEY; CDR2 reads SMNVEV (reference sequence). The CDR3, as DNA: TGTGCCAGCAGTTTCGGCGGGGGGATCACAGATACGCAGTATTTT. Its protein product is CASSFGGGITDTQYF.

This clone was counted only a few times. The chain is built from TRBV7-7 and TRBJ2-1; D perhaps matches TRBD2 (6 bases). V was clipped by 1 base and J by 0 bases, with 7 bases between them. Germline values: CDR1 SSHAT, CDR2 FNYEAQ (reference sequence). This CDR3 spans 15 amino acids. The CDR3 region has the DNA TGTGCCAGCAGCTTAGTGGGGGGCTCCTACAATGAGCAGTTCTTC. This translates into CASSLVGGSYNEQFF. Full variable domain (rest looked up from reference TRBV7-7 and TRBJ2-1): GAGVSQSPRYKVTKRGQDVTLRCDPISSHATLYWYQQALGQGPEFLTYFNYEAQPDKSGLPSDRFSAERPEGSISTLTIQRTEQRDSAMYRCASSLVGGSYNEQFFGPGTRLTVL.

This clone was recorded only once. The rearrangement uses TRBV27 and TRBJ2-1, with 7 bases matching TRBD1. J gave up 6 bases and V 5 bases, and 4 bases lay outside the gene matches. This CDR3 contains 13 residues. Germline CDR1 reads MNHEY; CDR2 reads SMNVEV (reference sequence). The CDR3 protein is CASSQTGFNEQFF. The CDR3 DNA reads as TGTGCCAGCAGTCAGACAGGGTTCAATGAGCAGTTCTTC.

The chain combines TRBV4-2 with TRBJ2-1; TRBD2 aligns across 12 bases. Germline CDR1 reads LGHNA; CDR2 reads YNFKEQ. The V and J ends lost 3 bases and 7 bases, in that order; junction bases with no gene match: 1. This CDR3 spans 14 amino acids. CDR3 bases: TGTGCCAGCAGCCATACTAGCGGGGGGAATGAGCAGTTCTTC. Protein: CASSHTSGGNEQFF.

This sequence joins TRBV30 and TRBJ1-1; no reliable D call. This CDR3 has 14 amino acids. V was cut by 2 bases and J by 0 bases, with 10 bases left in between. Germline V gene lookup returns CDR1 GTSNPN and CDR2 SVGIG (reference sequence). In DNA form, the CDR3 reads TGTGCCTGGAGTTTGCCGGGAGTGAACACTGAAGCTTTCTTT. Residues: CAWSLPGVNTEAFF.

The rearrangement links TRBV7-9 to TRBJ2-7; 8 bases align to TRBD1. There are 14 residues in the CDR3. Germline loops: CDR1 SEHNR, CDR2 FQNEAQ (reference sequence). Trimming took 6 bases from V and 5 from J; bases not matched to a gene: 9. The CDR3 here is CASSHGQGRDEQYF. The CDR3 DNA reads TGTGCCAGCAGTCATGGACAGGGCCGGGACGAGCAGTACTTC.

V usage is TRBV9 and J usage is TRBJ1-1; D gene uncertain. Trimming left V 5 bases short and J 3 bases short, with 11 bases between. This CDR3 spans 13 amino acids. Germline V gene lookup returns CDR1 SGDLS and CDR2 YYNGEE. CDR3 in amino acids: CASRREYDTEAFF. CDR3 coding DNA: TGTGCCAGCAGACGGGAGTACGACACTGAAGCTTTCTTT.

This CDR3 reads CASSLSGASYEQYF. The CDR3 nucleotides read TGTGCCAGCAGCTTATCTGGGGCCTCCTACGAGCAGTACTTC. V is TRBV5-6 and J is TRBJ2-7, with TRBD1 as a possible D gene (5 bases). Trimming removed 2 bases at V and 0 bases at J, with 9 bases between. CDR3 size: 14 residues. Germline V CDR1 and CDR2: SGHDT, YYEEEE.

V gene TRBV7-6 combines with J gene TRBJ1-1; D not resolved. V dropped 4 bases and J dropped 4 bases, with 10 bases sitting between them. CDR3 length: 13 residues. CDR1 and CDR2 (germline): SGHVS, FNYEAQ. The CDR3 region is CASSSSGGTEAFF. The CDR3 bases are TGTGCCAGCAGCTCCAGTGGCGGCACTGAAGCTTTCTTT.

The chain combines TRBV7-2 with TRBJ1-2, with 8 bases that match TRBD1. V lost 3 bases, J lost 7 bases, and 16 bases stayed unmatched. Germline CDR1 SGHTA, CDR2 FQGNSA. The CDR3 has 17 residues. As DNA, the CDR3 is TGTGCCAGCAGCTTGAATCTGGACAGGGATCCCCTGGGTGGCTACACCTTC. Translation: CASSLNLDRDPLGGYTF.

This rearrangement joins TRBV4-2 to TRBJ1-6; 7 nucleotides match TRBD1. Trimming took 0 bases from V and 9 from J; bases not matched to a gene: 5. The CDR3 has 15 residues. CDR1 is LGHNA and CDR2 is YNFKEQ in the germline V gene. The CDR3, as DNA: TGTGCCAGCAGCCAAGATGGTCAGGGGGGTTCACCCCTCCACTTT. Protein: CASSQDGQGGSPLHF.

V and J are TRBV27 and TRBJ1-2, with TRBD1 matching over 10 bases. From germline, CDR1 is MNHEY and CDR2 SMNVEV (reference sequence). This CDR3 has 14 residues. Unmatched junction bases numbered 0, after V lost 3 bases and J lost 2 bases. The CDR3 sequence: CASSLDRGNYGYTF. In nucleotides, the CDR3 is TGTGCCAGCAGTTTGGACAGGGGGAACTATGGCTACACCTTC.

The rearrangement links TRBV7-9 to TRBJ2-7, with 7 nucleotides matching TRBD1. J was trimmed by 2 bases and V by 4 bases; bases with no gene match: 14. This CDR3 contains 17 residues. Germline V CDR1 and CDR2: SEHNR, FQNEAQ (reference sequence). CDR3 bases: TGTGCCAGCAGCTCGACCCGTAGCCGGGACAGTCCCTACGAGCAGTACTTC. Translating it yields CASSSTRSRDSPYEQYF.

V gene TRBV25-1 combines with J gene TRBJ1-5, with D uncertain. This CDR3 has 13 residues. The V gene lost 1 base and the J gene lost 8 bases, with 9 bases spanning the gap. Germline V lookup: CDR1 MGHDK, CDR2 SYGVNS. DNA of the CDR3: TGTGCCAGCAGTGAATTAGAGGGAAAGCCCCAGCATTTT. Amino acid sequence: CASSELEGKPQHF.

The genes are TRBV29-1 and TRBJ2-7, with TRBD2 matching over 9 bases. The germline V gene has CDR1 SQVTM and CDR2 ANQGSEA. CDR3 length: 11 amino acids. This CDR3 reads CAGGTPYEQYF. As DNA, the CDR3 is TGCGCGGGAGGGACCCCCTACGAGCAGTACTTC.

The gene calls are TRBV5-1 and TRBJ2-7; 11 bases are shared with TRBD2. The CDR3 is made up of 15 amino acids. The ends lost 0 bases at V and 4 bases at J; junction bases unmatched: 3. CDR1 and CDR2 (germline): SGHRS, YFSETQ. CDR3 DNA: TGCGCCAGCAGCTTGGCGGGACTAGCGGTTTACGAGCAGTACTTC. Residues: CASSLAGLAVYEQYF.

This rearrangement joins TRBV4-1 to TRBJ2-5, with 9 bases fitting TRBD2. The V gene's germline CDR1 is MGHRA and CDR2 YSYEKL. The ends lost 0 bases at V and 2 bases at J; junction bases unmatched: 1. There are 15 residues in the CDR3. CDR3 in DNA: TGCGCCAGCAGCCAAGAGAGCGGGGGGCAAGAGACCCAGTACTTC. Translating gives CASSQESGGQETQYF.

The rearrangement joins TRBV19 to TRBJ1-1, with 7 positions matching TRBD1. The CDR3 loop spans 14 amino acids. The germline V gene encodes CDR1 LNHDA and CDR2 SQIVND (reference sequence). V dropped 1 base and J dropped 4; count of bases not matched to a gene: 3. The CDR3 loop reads CASSIGGQTTEAFF. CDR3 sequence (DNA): TGTGCCAGTAGTATAGGGGGACAGACCACTGAAGCTTTCTTT.

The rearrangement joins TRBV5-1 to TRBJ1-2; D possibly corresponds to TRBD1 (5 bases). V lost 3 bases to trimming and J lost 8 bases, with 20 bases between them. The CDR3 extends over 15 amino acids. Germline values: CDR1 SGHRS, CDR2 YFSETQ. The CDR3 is CASSWTPETFWGYTF. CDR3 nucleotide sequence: TGCGCCAGCAGCTGGACACCCGAGACCTTTTGGGGCTACACCTTC.

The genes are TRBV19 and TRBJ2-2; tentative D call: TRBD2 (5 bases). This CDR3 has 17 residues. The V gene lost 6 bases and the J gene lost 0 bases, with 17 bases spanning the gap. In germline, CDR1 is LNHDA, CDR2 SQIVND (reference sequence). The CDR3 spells CASSLSAGVTNTGELFF. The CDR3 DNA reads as TGTGCCAGTAGCCTCTCCGCCGGGGTTACGAACACCGGGGAGCTGTTTTTT.

The chain's CDR3 is CASSGGGYTF. The DNA of the CDR3 is TGTGCCAGCAGCGGCGGTGGCTACACCTTC. This sequence joins TRBV9 and TRBJ1-2, with unresolved D. Germline CDR1 reads SGDLS; CDR2 reads YYNGEE. The CDR3 sequence is 10 residues long. Trimming took off 3 bases at V and 7 bases at J, with 4 bases between the two ends.

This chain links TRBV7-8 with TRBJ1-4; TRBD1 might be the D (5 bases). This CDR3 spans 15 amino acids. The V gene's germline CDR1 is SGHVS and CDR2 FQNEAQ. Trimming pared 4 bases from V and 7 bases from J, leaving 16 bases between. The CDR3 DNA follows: TGTGCCAGCAGCTCCGGGGGAGGGCTTCCTGAAAAACTGTTTTTT. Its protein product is CASSSGGGLPEKLFF.

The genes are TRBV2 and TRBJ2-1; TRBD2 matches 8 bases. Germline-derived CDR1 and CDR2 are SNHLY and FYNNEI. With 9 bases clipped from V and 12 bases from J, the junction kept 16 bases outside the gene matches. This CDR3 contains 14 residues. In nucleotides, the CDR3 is TGTGCCAGTCGAGAGGAACTAGCGGTGTTTGGGCAGTTCTTC. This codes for CASREELAVFGQFF. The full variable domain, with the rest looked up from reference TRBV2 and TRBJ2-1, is EPEVTQTPSHQVTQMGQEVILRCVPISNHLYFYWYRQILGQKVEFLVSFYNNEISEKSEIFDDQFSVERPDGSNFTLKIRSTKLEDSAMYFCASREELAVFGQFFGPGTRLTVL.

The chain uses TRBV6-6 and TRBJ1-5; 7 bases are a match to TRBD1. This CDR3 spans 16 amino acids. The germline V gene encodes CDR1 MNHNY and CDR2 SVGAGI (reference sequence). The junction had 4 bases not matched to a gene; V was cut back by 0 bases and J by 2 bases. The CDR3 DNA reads TGTGCCAGCAGTTACTCCCGACAGGGAGGCAATCAGCCCCAGCATTTT. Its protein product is CASSYSRQGGNQPQHF.